This is a list of T cell receptor beta chains from one sample in a study of cytomegalovirus exposure and HLA in healthy donors. Assay used: immunoSEQ multiplex PCR; TCRdb lists only in-frame clones, some missing. The sample records hundreds of thousands of clones, approximately 79% being singletons. Sequencing was carried out using PBMCs. The receptors here all came from a male donor in good health and CMV-seronegative. Both conserved end residues are part of each CDR3. A D gene is named only where the DNA matches it firmly. For some rows the clone size is stated as once, few or many, or as a class when expanded; others skip it.

j_gene,d_gene,v_gene,abundance,CDR3aa,CDR3nt
TRBJ1-1,.,TRBV19,.,CASSTGFTEAFF,TGTGCCAGTAGTACAGGGTTCACTGAAGCTTTCTTT
TRBJ2-7,.,TRBV7-9,once,CASSAGAGAANEQYF,TGTGCCAGCTCAGCCGGCGCGGGGGCGGCGAACGAGCAGTACTTC
TRBJ2-1,TRBD2,TRBV11-2,.,CASSPREGSGSYNEQFF,TGTGCCAGCAGCCCCCGGGAGGGTAGCGGATCCTACAATGAGCAGTTCTTC
TRBJ2-1,.,TRBV12-5,few,CASVGQDIWRANEQFF,TGTGCTAGTGTTGGGCAGGATATTTGGAGGGCCAATGAGCAGTTCTTC
TRBJ2-5,TRBD1,TRBV11-2,.,CASSREGQQETQYF,TGTGCCAGCAGCCGTGAGGGACAGCAAGAGACCCAGTACTTC
TRBJ2-1,.,TRBV5-1,.,CASSLGTRPFF,TGCGCCAGCAGCCTCGGAACCAGGCCGTTCTTC
TRBJ2-3,.,TRBV10-2,.,CASSENGGHSSDTQYF,TGCGCCAGCAGTGAGAACGGGGGGCATAGCTCAGATACGCAGTATTTT
TRBJ2-7,TRBD2,TRBV28,.,CASRALAGGNEQYF,TGTGCCAGTCGGGCCTTAGCGGGAGGCAACGAGCAGTACTTC
TRBJ1-2,.,TRBV4-3,.,CASSQDQALANYGYTF,TGCGCCAGCAGCCAAGATCAAGCGCTAGCTAACTATGGCTACACCTTC
TRBJ1-1,TRBD1,TRBV7-2,.,CASSLWTGLAEAFF,TGTGCCAGCAGCTTGTGGACAGGGTTGGCTGAAGCTTTCTTT
TRBJ2-7,TRBD2,TRBV7-2,.,CASQLFLADSYEQYF,TGTGCCAGCCAGTTATTCCTAGCGGACTCCTACGAGCAGTACTTC
TRBJ1-2,.,TRBV7-2,.,CASSLGGSGAYGYTF,TGTGCCAGCAGCTTAGGGGGGTCAGGGGCCTATGGCTACACCTTC
TRBJ2-7,.,TRBV15,.,CATSGIKDKGSYEQYF,TGTGCCACCAGCGGTATTAAGGACAAGGGTTCCTACGAGCAGTACTTC
TRBJ2-3,TRBD1,TRBV27,.,CASSVKGGVWDTQYF,TGTGCCAGCAGTGTCAAAGGGGGCGTATGGGATACGCAGTATTTT
TRBJ2-2,.,TRBV11-3,.,CASSFVYTGELFF,TGTGCCAGCAGCTTCGTATACACCGGGGAGCTGTTTTTT
TRBJ2-1,TRBD2,TRBV5-4,.,CASSAPTSGSLYNEQFF,TGTGCCAGCAGCGCGCCTACTAGCGGGAGTTTGTACAATGAGCAGTTCTTC
TRBJ2-7,TRBD1,TRBV7-9,.,CASLGQGVYEQYF,TGTGCCAGCCTAGGACAGGGGGTCTACGAGCAGTACTTC
TRBJ1-1,.,TRBV6-1,.,CASSGRTARAMNTEAFF,TGTGCCAGCAGTGGGAGGACAGCAAGAGCCATGAACACTGAAGCTTTCTTT
TRBJ2-1,.,TRBV5-4,.,CASSDPGKSPDNEQFF,TGTGCCAGCAGTGACCCGGGAAAAAGTCCAGACAATGAGCAGTTCTTC
TRBJ1-5,.,TRBV6-6,.,CASSYQGDGQPQHF,TGTGCCAGCAGTTACCAAGGGGATGGTCAGCCCCAGCATTTT
TRBJ1-2,TRBD1,TRBV9,.,CASSPEDRSYGYTF,TGTGCCAGCAGCCCCGAGGACAGGAGCTATGGCTACACCTTC
TRBJ2-3,TRBD2,TRBV6-4,.,CASSDSSGGKDTQYF,TGTGCCAGCAGTGACTCCTCGGGGGGGAAAGATACGCAGTATTTT
TRBJ1-6,TRBD1,TRBV5-6,.,CASSFSGTEYNSPLHF,TGTGCCAGCAGCTTCTCCGGGACAGAATATAATTCACCCCTCCACTTT
TRBJ2-3,.,TRBV19,.,CASSLPSGTPRTDTQYF,TGTGCCAGTAGCCTGCCGTCCGGGACACCTCGCACAGATACGCAGTATTTT
TRBJ2-7,.,TRBV15,.,CATSAETTEYEQYF,TGTGCCACCAGCGCGGAAACCACGGAATACGAGCAGTACTTC
TRBJ1-2,TRBD1,TRBV19,.,CASSTGGGWSYGYTF,TGTGCCAGTAGTACAGGAGGGGGCTGGAGCTATGGCTACACCTTC